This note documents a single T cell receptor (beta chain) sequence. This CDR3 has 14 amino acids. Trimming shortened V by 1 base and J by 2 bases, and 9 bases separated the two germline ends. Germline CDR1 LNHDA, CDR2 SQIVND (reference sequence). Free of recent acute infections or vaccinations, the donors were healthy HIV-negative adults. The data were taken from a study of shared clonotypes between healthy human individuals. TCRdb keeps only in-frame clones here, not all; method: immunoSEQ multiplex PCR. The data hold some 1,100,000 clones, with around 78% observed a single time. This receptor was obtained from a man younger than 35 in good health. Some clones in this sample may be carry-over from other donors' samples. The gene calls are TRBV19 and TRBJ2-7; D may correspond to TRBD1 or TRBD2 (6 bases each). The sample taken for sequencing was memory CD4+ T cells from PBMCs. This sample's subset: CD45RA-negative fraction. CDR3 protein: CASSIVRGPYEQYF. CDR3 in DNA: TGTGCCAGTAGTATAGTACGGGGGCCCTACGAGCAGTACTTC.